Listed below are T cell receptor beta chains from one sample, sequenced in a study of cytomegalovirus exposure and HLA in healthy donors. TCRdb keeps only in-frame clones here, not all; method: immunoSEQ multiplex PCR. The profile shows 150,000 to 200,000 clones, 83% of them singletons. Input material: PBMCs. Receptor source: a man aged 45-65 years in good health and CMV-seropositive. Each CDR3 is given with its conserved first and last residue. A D gene is named only where the DNA matches it firmly. Not all rows give a size; the values are once, few, many and, for expanded clones, a class.

d_call j_call clone_size v_call cdr3_aa cdr3_nt
- TRBJ2-2 - TRBV29-1 CSVDRNTGELFF TGCAGCGTTGATCGTAACACCGGGGAGCTGTTTTTT
- TRBJ2-2 - TRBV5-4 CASSWDTNTGELFF TGTGCCAGCAGCTGGGACACCAACACCGGGGAGCTGTTTTTT
TRBD1 TRBJ2-1 - TRBV19 CASSPPGTVQFF TGTGCCAGTAGCCCCCCCGGGACAGTGCAGTTCTTC
TRBD1 TRBJ2-7 few TRBV10-3 CAISETGQGPHEQYF TGTGCCATCAGTGAGACGGGACAGGGCCCGCACGAGCAGTACTTC
TRBD1 TRBJ1-2 - TRBV28 CASSWGQGFGYTF TGTGCCAGCAGTTGGGGACAGGGGTTTGGCTACACCTTC
TRBD2 TRBJ2-1 - TRBV6-1 CASSESRSGLAVCFF TGTGCCAGCAGTGAAAGCCGTTCGGGACTAGCCGTTTGTTTCTTC
- TRBJ1-6 - TRBV19 CASSTFFHRASYNSPLHF TGTGCCAGTAGTACCTTCTTTCACAGGGCCTCCTATAATTCACCCCTCCACTTT
- TRBJ1-6 - TRBV28 CASGGGGAYNSPLHF TGTGCCTCCGGCGGGGGGGGAGCATATAATTCACCCCTCCACTTT
TRBD2 TRBJ2-7 - TRBV18 CASSPQGGASYEQYF TGTGCCAGCTCCCCTCAGGGAGGGGCGTCCTACGAGCAGTACTTC
- TRBJ2-1 - TRBV28 CASSPHRVVNEQFF TGTGCCAGCAGTCCACACAGGGTAGTGAATGAGCAGTTCTTC
TRBD1 TRBJ2-5 - TRBV7-9 CASRGTRGQGPQETQYF TGTGCCAGCAGGGGAACCCGGGGACAGGGGCCCCAAGAGACCCAGTACTTC
- TRBJ1-1 - TRBV10-3 CAIIGGQGTEAFF TGTGCCATCATAGGTGGCCAGGGGACTGAAGCTTTCTTT
- TRBJ1-6 few TRBV11-1 CASSWGTSNSPLHF TGTGCCAGCAGCTGGGGGACATCCAATTCACCCCTCCACTTT
- TRBJ1-4 - TRBV7-9 CASSSPTAGWGEKLFF TGTGCCAGCAGCTCCCCTACCGCGGGGTGGGGTGAAAAACTGTTTTTT
- TRBJ1-2 few TRBV27 CASSLTGGRGYTF TGTGCCAGCAGTTTAACCGGGGGGCGCGGCTACACCTTC
- TRBJ2-5 - TRBV4-3 CASSQEWSYSETQYF TGCGCCAGCAGCCAAGAATGGTCGTACTCAGAGACCCAGTACTTC
TRBD2 TRBJ2-1 - TRBV5-8 CASSSTGTSGIWSEQFF TGTGCCAGCAGCTCAACCGGGACTAGCGGGATCTGGAGTGAGCAGTTCTTC